The 21 T cell receptor beta chains given below trace back to one sample, sequenced in a study of shared clonotypes between healthy human individuals. Only in-frame clones appear in the TCRdb table, and some are missing; sequencing was by immunoSEQ multiplex PCR. The sample lists some 1 million clones; about 77% were seen once. The sequenced sample was memory CD4+ T cells sorted from blood. Subset noted: CD45RA-negative fraction. These receptors all stem from a man between 18 and 35 years old in good health.

V usage is TRBV5-6 and J usage is TRBJ2-5; D unresolved. CDR1 is SGHDT, CDR2 YYEEEE, per germline. V lost 5 bases and J lost 1, with 6 bases in between. There are 12 residues in the CDR3. The CDR3 DNA is TGTGCCAGCAGTCTCCTCCAAGAGACCCAGTACTTC. Translated: CASSLLQETQYF.

This clone appeared a single time. The V and J genes are TRBV2 and TRBJ2-5; possibly TRBD1 or TRBD2 for D (5 bases each). The V gene's germline CDR1 is SNHLY and CDR2 FYNNEI. V was shortened by 6 bases and J by 6 bases, with 14 bases between the two germline ends. The CDR3 is 13 amino acids. CDR3 amino acids: CASRGRAVKTQYF. DNA for the CDR3: TGTGCCAGCAGGGGGCGGGCGGTAAAGACCCAGTACTTC.

As regards this clone: This CDR3 is also generated by other DNA sequences in the sample. This chain links TRBV5-1 with TRBJ2-1, with TRBD2 matching 8 bases. Germline CDR1 is SGHRS and CDR2 is YFSETQ. V shed 2 bases and J 6 bases; nucleotides not matched to a gene: 4. There are 14 residues in the CDR3. CDR3 protein: CASSLRLAGNEQFF. The CDR3 DNA reads as TGCGCCAGCAGCTTACGGCTAGCGGGCAATGAGCAGTTCTTC. The whole variable domain, filled in from reference TRBV5-1 and TRBJ2-1, reads KAGVTQTPRYLIKTRGQQVTLSCSPISGHRSVSWYQQTPGQGLQFLFEYFSETQRNKGNFPGRFSGRQFSNSRSEMNVSTLELGDSALYLCASSLRLAGNEQFFGPGTRLTVL.

The chain couples TRBV19 to TRBJ2-1, with 13 bases lining up with TRBD2. This CDR3 is built from 15 residues. Germline V gene lookup returns CDR1 LNHDA and CDR2 SQIVND (reference sequence). J was trimmed by 6 bases and V by 5 bases; bases with no gene match: 4. CDR3 DNA: TGTGCCAGTAGTGGTACTAGCGGGAGGGGCAATGAGCAGTTCTTC. Amino acids: CASSGTSGRGNEQFF. Complete variable domain (other parts from reference TRBV19 and TRBJ2-1): DGGITQSPKYLFRKEGQNVTLSCEQNLNHDAMYWYRQDPGQGLRLIYYSQIVNDFQKGDIAEGYSVSREKKESFPLTVTSAQKNPTAFYLCASSGTSGRGNEQFFGPGTRLTVL.

The V and J genes are TRBV18 and TRBJ2-4; D not resolved. CDR3 size: 16 residues. V was pared by 0 bases and J by 0 bases, with 9 bases between. Germline V gives CDR1 KGHSH, CDR2 LQKENI. CDR3 amino acids: CASSPPGSIAKNIQYF. CDR3 DNA: TGTGCCAGCTCACCACCAGGGTCAATAGCCAAAAACATTCAGTACTTC. The full variable domain, in which reference TRBV18 and TRBJ2-4 provide the parts outside the CDR3, is NAGVMQNPRHLVRRRGQEARLRCSPMKGHSHVYWYRQLPEEGLKFMVYLQKENIIDESGMPKERFSAEFPKEGPSILRIQQVVRGDSAAYFCASSPPGSIAKNIQYFGAGTRLSVL.

CDR3: CASSRPTGFQETQYF. The CDR3, as DNA: TGTGCCAGCAGTAGACCGACAGGGTTCCAAGAGACCCAGTACTTC. The chain uses TRBV6-1 and TRBJ2-5; 7 bases agree with TRBD1. V was clipped by 5 bases and J by 1 base; unmatched bases: 7. Germline CDR1 and CDR2: MNHNS and SASEGT. The CDR3 runs to 15 residues.

This clone has a single count. This chain joins TRBV2 and TRBJ1-2, with D perhaps TRBD1 (5 bases). The germline gives CDR1 SNHLY, CDR2 FYNNEI. The V end was cut by 3 bases, the J end by 8 bases, with 13 bases between. CDR3 size: 13 residues. CDR3 DNA sequence: TGTGCCAGCAGTGAGGTTGGGGCCCGCGGCTACACCTTC. Encoded protein: CASSEVGARGYTF.

This clone was counted between two and nine times. The chain employs TRBV7-2 and TRBJ2-2; TRBD2 matches 13 bases. The V gene's germline CDR1 is SGHTA and CDR2 FQGNSA. V dropped 4 bases and J dropped 5; count of bases not matched to a gene: 4. The CDR3 is 16 amino acids. The CDR3 region has the DNA TGTGCCAGCAGCTCGGGACTAGCGGGAAGGACCGGGGAGCTGTTTTTT. This translates into CASSSGLAGRTGELFF.

The chain links TRBV19 to TRBJ1-5; maybe TRBD1 (6 bases). The CDR3 covers 16 residues. Germline V gene data show CDR1 as LNHDA and CDR2 as SQIVND (reference sequence). V was clipped by 3 bases and J by 2 bases, with 14 bases between them. As DNA, the CDR3 is TGTGCCAGTAGTATTATGGGGGGCGCGGGCAATCAGCCCCAGCATTTT. Its translation: CASSIMGGAGNQPQHF.

This rearrangement joins TRBV7-9 to TRBJ2-7; a weak D match, TRBD1 (5 bases). CDR3 length: 12 amino acids. CDR1 SEHNR and CDR2 FQNEAQ come from the germline V gene (reference sequence). Trimming removed 2 bases at V and 6 bases at J, with 8 bases between. The CDR3 protein is CASSLKDTEQYF. CDR3 nucleotides: TGTGCCAGCAGCTTAAAGGACACCGAGCAGTACTTC. Full variable domain (remainder filled in from reference TRBV7-9 and TRBJ2-7): DTGVSQNPRHKITKRGQNVTFRCDPISEHNRLYWYRQTLGQGPEFLTYFQNEAQLEKSRLLSDRFSAERPKGSFSTLEIQRTEQGDSAMYLCASSLKDTEQYFGPGTRLTVT.

The genes are TRBV19 and TRBJ1-5; no clear D. V lost 6 bases and J 5 bases, leaving 11 bases between the germline ends. Germline V gene data show CDR1 as LNHDA and CDR2 as SQIVND (reference sequence). CDR3 length: 13 residues. The CDR3 nucleotides read TGTGCCAGTAGCCCCGAGGGCTATCAGCCCCAGCATTTT. Translating gives CASSPEGYQPQHF. Looking up the rest from reference TRBV19 and TRBJ1-5 gives the full variable domain: DGGITQSPKYLFRKEGQNVTLSCEQNLNHDAMYWYRQDPGQGLRLIYYSQIVNDFQKGDIAEGYSVSREKKESFPLTVTSAQKNPTAFYLCASSPEGYQPQHFGDGTRLSIL.

V usage is TRBV29-1 and J usage is TRBJ2-7; D possibly corresponds to TRBD2 (6 bases). This CDR3 region has 12 residues. Between the trimmed V and J ends, which lost 5 bases and 0 bases, there was a span of 8 bases. The germline CDR1 and CDR2 sequences are SQVTM and ANQGSEA. The CDR3 nucleotides read TGCAGCGTTAAGACTAGCTCCTACGAGCAGTACTTC. It encodes CSVKTSSYEQYF.

J is TRBJ2-2 and V is TRBV4-1; 10 bases agree with TRBD1. V shed 3 bases and J 0 bases; nucleotides not matched to a gene: 4. The V gene's germline CDR1 is MGHRA and CDR2 YSYEKL. The length of the CDR3 is 17 residues. The CDR3 protein is CASSQAGTGANTGELFF. DNA for the CDR3: TGCGCCAGCAGCCAGGCCGGGACAGGGGCGAACACCGGGGAGCTGTTTTTT.

The chain employs TRBV9 and TRBJ2-5; 9 nucleotides agree with TRBD2. The V gene end was trimmed by 0 bases and the J gene end by 5 bases; junction bases not matched to a gene: 8. This CDR3 is 16 amino acids long. Germline V lookup: CDR1 SGDLS, CDR2 YYNGEE. CDR3: CASSVEGGRAVETQYF. The DNA of the CDR3 is TGTGCCAGCAGCGTAGAAGGCGGGAGGGCCGTTGAGACCCAGTACTTC.

In the case of this clone: The sample carries other DNA sequences with the same CDR3. V and J are TRBV5-1 and TRBJ2-7; TRBD1 aligns across 11 bases. Germline V gene data show CDR1 as SGHRS and CDR2 as YFSETQ. V shed 1 base and J 3 bases; nucleotides not matched to a gene: 6. This CDR3 has 16 residues. CDR3 in DNA: TGCGCCAGCAGCTTGACCGGGACAGGGGGAAACTACGAGCAGTACTTC. Its protein is CASSLTGTGGNYEQYF. Supplemented by reference TRBV5-1 and TRBJ2-7, the full variable domain reads KAGVTQTPRYLIKTRGQQVTLSCSPISGHRSVSWYQQTPGQGLQFLFEYFSETQRNKGNFPGRFSGRQFSNSRSEMNVSTLELGDSALYLCASSLTGTGGNYEQYFGPGTRLTVT.

This clone was observed a handful of times. J is TRBJ2-6 and V is TRBV19, with TRBD2 as a possible D gene (6 bases). The V end was cut by 5 bases, the J end by 5 bases, with 16 bases between. The germline CDR1 and CDR2 sequences are LNHDA and SQIVND (reference sequence). This CDR3 has 16 amino acids. Here the CDR3 DNA reads TGTGCCAGTAGTTGTGGAGGGAAAAGTCGGGCCAACGTCCTGACTTTC. As protein: CASSCGGKSRANVLTF.

The chain couples TRBV7-9 to TRBJ2-3; 16 nucleotides align to TRBD2. V lost 5 bases and J lost 1; bases outside the gene matches: 9. Germline V gene sequence: CDR1 SEHNR, CDR2 FQNEAQ (reference sequence). The CDR3 sequence is 19 residues long. CDR3 DNA sequence: TGTGCCAGCAGCCGGAGATCCGGGACTAGCGGGAGGGGCACAGATACGCAGTATTTT. Protein sequence: CASSRRSGTSGRGTDTQYF.

The rearrangement joins TRBV9 to TRBJ1-5, with D perhaps TRBD1 (6 bases). Germline V gene data show CDR1 as SGDLS and CDR2 as YYNGEE. The CDR3 runs to 16 residues. Between the trimmed V and J ends, which lost 0 bases and 2 bases, there was a span of 12 bases. Here the CDR3 DNA reads TGTGCCAGCAGCGTAGAAGGCAGGGGAGGCAATCAGCCCCAGCATTTT. Its protein product is CASSVEGRGGNQPQHF.

This clone was detected a few times. This chain joins TRBV28 and TRBJ1-1; tentative D call: TRBD1 (6 bases). The V end lost 8 bases, the J end lost 2 bases, and 15 bases lay between the germline ends. Per the germline V gene, CDR1 is MDHEN and CDR2 is SYDVKM. The CDR3 runs to 14 residues. CDR3 sequence (DNA): TGTGCCAGCGTTGCACAGGGACGAAACACTGAAGCTTTCTTT. Its protein product is CASVAQGRNTEAFF.

The chain employs TRBV28 and TRBJ1-4; 10 bases line up with TRBD1. The CDR3 loop spans 15 amino acids. V was pared by 7 bases and J by 8 bases, with 10 bases of the junction left unmatched. Germline V gene data show CDR1 as MDHEN and CDR2 as SYDVKM. The CDR3 loop is CASTQTGQGVEKLFF. In nucleotides, the CDR3 is TGTGCCAGCACGCAAACCGGACAGGGGGTAGAAAAACTGTTTTTT.

The CDR3 spells CASRRTGVSTDTQYF. CDR3 sequence (DNA): TGTGCCAGCAGAAGGACAGGGGTCAGCACAGATACGCAGTATTTT. The chain carries TRBV6-1 and TRBJ2-3, with 9 positions matching TRBD1. The CDR3 loop spans 15 amino acids. Germline CDR1 MNHNS, CDR2 SASEGT. V trimming: 6 bases; J trimming: 0 bases; junction bases outside the gene matches: 4.